The 23 T cell receptor beta chains in this list originate from one sample, sequenced in a study of CD4+ T cells in melanoma. Using immunoSEQ multiplex PCR, the repertoire was profiled, and TCRdb retains in-frame clones only, with some absent. Found here are roughly 150,000 clones, about 90% of them singletons; the top ten hold approximately 1.5%. These TCRs come from a human donor with melanoma.

The chain employs TRBV9 and TRBJ1-2, with D possibly TRBD1 on 5 matching bases. V was shortened by 4 bases and J by 3 bases, with 22 bases between the two germline ends. The CDR3 loop spans 17 amino acids. From germline, CDR1 is SGDLS and CDR2 YYNGEE. The CDR3 sequence: CASSPRGAGQIHYGYTF. CDR3 DNA sequence: TGTGCCAGCAGCCCACGCGGGGCCGGCCAGATCCACTATGGCTACACCTTC.

The chain recombines TRBV7-9 with TRBJ1-6, with a tentative D call TRBD1 (5 bases). V lost 3 bases and J lost 7, with 10 bases in between. Germline values: CDR1 SEHNR, CDR2 FQNEAQ (reference sequence). CDR3 length: 14 amino acids. For the CDR3, the DNA is TGTGCCAGCAGCTTCGGGGCTACGAATTCACCCCTCCACTTT. It specifies CASSFGATNSPLHF.

This chain joins TRBV4-2 and TRBJ1-3; the match to TRBD1 covers 11 bases. The CDR3 extends over 22 amino acids. In germline, CDR1 is LGHNA, CDR2 YNFKEQ. V dropped 4 bases and J dropped 0; count of bases not matched to a gene: 20. Here the CDR3 DNA reads TGTGCCAGCAGCCCCCGGGACAGGGGGGATCCGTGGCGCCGGAGCTCTGGAAACACCATATATTTT. The encoded protein is CASSPRDRGDPWRRSSGNTIYF.

This clone was observed a few times. The chain employs TRBV29-1 and TRBJ2-5; the D is unclear. Germline V gene lookup returns CDR1 SQVTM and CDR2 ANQGSEA. CDR3 length: 12 amino acids. Trimming removed 4 bases from V and 3 bases from J, with 9 bases in between. CDR3 amino acids: CSVVGTKETQYF. The CDR3 region has the DNA TGCAGCGTTGTTGGCACAAAAGAGACCCAGTACTTC.

The chain has TRBV5-1 and TRBJ2-2, with D uncertain. CDR1 and CDR2 from the germline V gene are SGHRS and YFSETQ. The CDR3 has 17 residues. V lost 0 bases and J lost 4, with 16 bases in between. CDR3 in DNA: TGCGCCAGCAGCTTGGATCCGAACACTCCCGCCACCGGGGAGCTGTTTTTT. Translated, it gives CASSLDPNTPATGELFF.

This clone has a single count. The chain is built from TRBV19 and TRBJ2-7; weak D call: TRBD1 (6 bases). The CDR3 spans 14 residues. V was shortened by 6 bases and J by 5 bases, with 17 bases between the two germline ends. The germline CDR1 and CDR2 sequences are LNHDA and SQIVND (reference sequence). The CDR3 sequence is CASSPTGSPNEQYF. CDR3 in DNA: TGTGCCAGTAGCCCGACAGGATCCCCCAACGAGCAGTACTTC.

The rearrangement uses TRBV30 and TRBJ2-7; D may correspond to TRBD1 or TRBD2 (6 bases each). Germline CDR1 GTSNPN, CDR2 SVGIG (reference sequence). V was trimmed by 0 bases and J by 4 bases, leaving 13 bases between them. The CDR3 is 14 residues long. The CDR3 DNA is TGTGCCTGGAGTGTAGGGGGGTACGGGTACGAGCAGTACTTC. Encoded protein: CAWSVGGYGYEQYF.

V and J are TRBV2 and TRBJ1-2; D unclear. CDR3 length: 13 amino acids. The V end was cut by 10 bases, the J end by 7 bases, with 19 bases between. Germline V lookup: CDR1 SNHLY, CDR2 FYNNEI. The CDR3 loop reads CANLRAPSGGYTF. DNA of the CDR3: TGTGCCAACCTCCGGGCCCCAAGTGGTGGCTACACCTTC.

The V gene is TRBV7-9, the J gene TRBJ1-2, with D possibly being TRBD1 (6 bases). Germline V gene lookup returns CDR1 SEHNR and CDR2 FQNEAQ (reference sequence). V was cut by 5 bases and J by 4 bases, with 20 bases left in between. CDR3 length equals 16 residues. The CDR3, as DNA: TGTGCCAGCAGCACCTCCACGACAGGTAACGCCTATGGCTACACCTTC. Residues: CASSTSTTGNAYGYTF. Together with reference TRBV7-9 and TRBJ1-2, the CDR3 gives the full variable domain: DTGVSQNPRHKITKRGQNVTFRCDPISEHNRLYWYRQTLGQGPEFLTYFQNEAQLEKSRLLSDRFSAERPKGSFSTLEIQRTEQGDSAMYLCASSTSTTGNAYGYTFGSGTRLTVV.

This chain's CDR3 is CASSPRTGGARETQYF. CDR3 bases: TGTGCCAGCAGCCCCCGGACAGGGGGGGCGAGAGAGACCCAGTACTTC. The chain couples TRBV9 to TRBJ2-5, with 10 bases that match TRBD1. This CDR3 contains 16 residues. J lost 4 bases, V lost 4 bases, and 10 bases had no gene match. CDR1 and CDR2 (germline): SGDLS, YYNGEE.

The gene calls are TRBV19 and TRBJ1-1, with D possibly being TRBD1 (5 bases). Looked up from germline, CDR1 is LNHDA and CDR2 is SQIVND (reference sequence). Trimming stripped 6 bases from V and 2 bases from J, with 16 bases between. This CDR3 spans 15 amino acids. This chain's CDR3 is CASSLAVTVNTEAFF. The DNA for the CDR3 is TGTGCCAGTAGCTTGGCCGTGACAGTAAACACTGAAGCTTTCTTT.

The gene calls are TRBV5-8 and TRBJ1-6, with D unclear. CDR1 is SGHTS and CDR2 is YDEGEE in the germline V gene. V was pared by 4 bases and J by 1 base, with 9 bases between. The CDR3 is 15 residues long. The CDR3 spells CASSPAGSYNSPLHF. For the CDR3, the DNA is TGTGCCAGCAGCCCAGCCGGGTCCTATAATTCACCCCTCCACTTT.

The V call is TRBV18, the J call TRBJ2-5; 7 nucleotides agree with TRBD2. The CDR3 covers 14 residues. Germline CDR1 reads KGHSH; CDR2 reads LQKENI. Trimming removed 4 bases from V and 3 bases from J; junction bases left unmatched: 5. CDR3 in amino acids: CASSLTSLEETQYF. The CDR3 DNA sequence: TGTGCCAGCTCACTGACTAGCCTTGAAGAGACCCAGTACTTC.

The rearrangement joins TRBV2 to TRBJ1-5; 7 bases are a match to TRBD1. Per germline, CDR1 SNHLY and CDR2 FYNNEI. The length of the CDR3 is 14 residues. The V segment lost 8 bases and the J segment 6 bases; nucleotides outside the gene matches: 10. The CDR3 protein is CASRRTGVAQPQHF. The CDR3 region has the DNA TGTGCCAGCCGAAGAACAGGGGTCGCTCAGCCCCAGCATTTT.

The rearrangement links TRBV2 to TRBJ1-1, with TRBD1 matching over 7 bases. CDR3 size: 13 residues. Per germline, CDR1 SNHLY and CDR2 FYNNEI. Unmatched junction bases numbered 7, after V lost 8 bases and J lost 4 bases. CDR3 nucleotides: TGTGCCAGCGGAGAAGAGGGGGCCACTGAAGCTTTCTTT. It is translated as CASGEEGATEAFF.

The chain combines TRBV19 with TRBJ1-1, with TRBD1 identical over 7 bases. With 7 bases clipped from V and 0 bases from J, the junction kept 11 bases outside the gene matches. The length of the CDR3 is 16 residues. Germline V lookup: CDR1 LNHDA, CDR2 SQIVND (reference sequence). The CDR3 loop is CASTRGVDRLNTEAFF. In DNA form, the CDR3 reads TGTGCCAGTACCAGGGGGGTGGATAGGTTGAACACTGAAGCTTTCTTT.

The chain employs TRBV7-9 and TRBJ1-2, with TRBD1 matching over 7 bases. This CDR3 is built from 15 residues. Per germline, CDR1 SEHNR and CDR2 FQNEAQ (reference sequence). The ends lost 3 bases at V and 3 bases at J; junction bases unmatched: 7. The CDR3 sequence: CASSFSDRVDYGYTF. CDR3 DNA sequence: TGTGCCAGCAGCTTCAGCGACAGGGTGGACTATGGCTACACCTTC.

The rearrangement joins TRBV7-9 to TRBJ2-7, with D perhaps TRBD1 (6 bases). Trimming removed 5 bases at V and 6 bases at J, with 14 bases between. Germline loops: CDR1 SEHNR, CDR2 FQNEAQ (reference sequence). This CDR3 region has 13 residues. CDR3 nucleotides: TGTGCCAGCAGCCGAATACAGGGCCCCGAGCAGTACTTC. It codes for CASSRIQGPEQYF. Filled out from reference TRBV7-9 and TRBJ2-7, the complete variable domain reads DTGVSQNPRHKITKRGQNVTFRCDPISEHNRLYWYRQTLGQGPEFLTYFQNEAQLEKSRLLSDRFSAERPKGSFSTLEIQRTEQGDSAMYLCASSRIQGPEQYFGPGTRLTVT.

The CDR3 DNA is TGTGCCAGCAGCAAGCGCAGGGGACAAAACACCGGGGAGCTGTTTTTT. Amino acids: CASSKRRGQNTGELFF. The chain employs TRBV21-1 and TRBJ2-2; the table's D call, TRBD1, was not checked against the DNA. TRBV21-1 is listed as a pseudogene. The CDR3 is 16 amino acids.

The V gene is TRBV5-4, the J gene TRBJ2-7; D is ambiguous. Germline-derived CDR1 and CDR2 are SGHNT and YYREEE (reference sequence). Trimming shortened V by 1 base and J by 5 bases, and 10 bases separated the two germline ends. CDR3 length: 13 residues. CDR3 sequence (DNA): TGTGCCAGCAGCTTGAATCTTTTCGACGAGCAGTACTTC. This encodes CASSLNLFDEQYF.

The V and J genes are TRBV6-1 and TRBJ1-1, with D uncertain. This CDR3 is built from 14 residues. CDR1 MNHNS and CDR2 SASEGT come from the germline V gene. Trimming stripped 6 bases from V and 3 bases from J, with 14 bases between. In DNA, the CDR3 is TGTGCCAGCAGCCTTACCGGGGAGTACACTGAAGCTTTCTTT. This sequence encodes CASSLTGEYTEAFF.

The rearrangement uses TRBV18 and TRBJ2-3; D is unclear. Germline CDR1 is KGHSH and CDR2 is LQKENI. There are 14 residues in the CDR3. With 0 bases removed from V and 4 bases from J, the gap between germline ends came to 8 bases. The CDR3 DNA reads as TGTGCCAGCTCACCACCGGCTCTGGCAGATACGCAGTATTTT. Protein sequence: CASSPPALADTQYF.

The chain couples TRBV6-5 to TRBJ2-7; D perhaps matches TRBD1 (6 bases). This CDR3 comprises 12 residues. V lost 6 bases, J lost 3 bases, and 9 bases lay in between. In germline, CDR1 is MNHEY, CDR2 SVGAGI. The CDR3 DNA reads TGTGCCAGCAGCCCACAGGGCTACGAGCAGTACTTC. Protein sequence: CASSPQGYEQYF.